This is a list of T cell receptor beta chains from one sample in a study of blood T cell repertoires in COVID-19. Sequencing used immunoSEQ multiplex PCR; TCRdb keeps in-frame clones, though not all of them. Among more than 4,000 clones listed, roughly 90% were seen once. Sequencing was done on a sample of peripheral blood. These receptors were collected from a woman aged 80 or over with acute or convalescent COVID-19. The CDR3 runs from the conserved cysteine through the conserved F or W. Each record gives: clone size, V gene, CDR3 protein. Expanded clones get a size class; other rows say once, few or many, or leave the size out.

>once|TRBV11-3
CASFPTGMTEAFF
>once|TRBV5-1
CASSQTPSGGGTDTQYF
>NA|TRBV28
CAGGTVNQPQHF
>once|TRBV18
CASSPEAVATEAFF
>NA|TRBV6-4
CASTSRREGGVSNTEAFF
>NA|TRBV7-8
CASSPGGGTDTQYF
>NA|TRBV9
CASSVLQGGNTIYF
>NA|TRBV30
CAWRGWRGGNYNEQFF
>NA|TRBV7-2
CASSLVSGQAEQYF
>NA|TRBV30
CASRPSWGDNSPLHF
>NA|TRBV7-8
CASSFLQGLQANYGYTF
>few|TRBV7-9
CASSLVGRITGELFF
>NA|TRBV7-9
CASSHGGTLSYEQYF
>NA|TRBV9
CASSVVQGNEAFF
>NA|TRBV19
CASSIGQGASNEQYF
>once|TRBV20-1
CSASPRSSRYF
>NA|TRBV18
CASSPPPGGFNEQFF
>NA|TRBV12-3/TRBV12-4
CASSLLFAGELFF
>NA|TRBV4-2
CASSFDWRGGVWYEQYF
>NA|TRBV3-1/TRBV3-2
CASSTWGRGHDEQYF
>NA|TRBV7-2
CASSLSLGDTEAFF
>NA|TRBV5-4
CASSYDRDQPQHF
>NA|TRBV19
CASSPETGTDTQYF
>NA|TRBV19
CASRTRTGNYGYTF
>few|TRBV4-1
CASSQEMSDNQPQHF
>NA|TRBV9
CASSDSRAPQLHF
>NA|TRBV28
CASSEPGTGDEQYF
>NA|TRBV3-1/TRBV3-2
CASSQERVIDGTDTQYF
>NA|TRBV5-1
CASSLALAGQETQYF
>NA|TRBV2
CASSFQGMNTEAFF
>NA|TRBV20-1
CSARARDSLFF
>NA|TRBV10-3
CAISGGILSEAFF
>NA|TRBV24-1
CATVGQGDTEAFF
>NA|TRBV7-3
CASSLKGGGTYNEQFF